Listed below are T cell receptor beta chains from one sample, sequenced in a study of blood T cell repertoires in COVID-19. Sequenced by immunoSEQ multiplex PCR; TCRdb stores in-frame clones only, minus some. The table includes roughly 430,000 clones, 70% to 90% detected once. The sequenced sample was PBMCs or T cells enriched from blood (not recorded which). These receptors were obtained from a woman aged 35 to 49 with acute COVID-19. Both conserved end residues are part of each CDR3. A D gene is named only where the DNA matches it firmly. Only part of the rows carry a size: once, few, many, or a class if the clone is expanded.

clone_size j_call d_call cdr3_length v_call cdr3_aa cdr3_nt
. TRBJ1-1 . 13 TRBV18 CASSVQGNTEAFF TGTGCCAGCTCAGTACAGGGGAACACTGAAGCTTTCTTT
. TRBJ2-3 TRBD2 16 TRBV3-1/TRBV3-2 CASSPQRGGNTDTQYF TGTGCCAGCAGCCCTCAGCGGGGGGGGAACACAGATACGCAGTATTTT
. TRBJ2-5 TRBD2 15 TRBV10-3 CAISVRGGLQETQYF TGTGCCATCAGTGTACGCGGGGGACTTCAAGAGACCCAGTACTTC
once TRBJ2-3 TRBD1 13 TRBV11-3 CASSGDSPDTQYF TGTGCCAGCAGCGGGGACAGTCCAGATACGCAGTATTTT
once TRBJ1-6 . 17 TRBV9 CASSPSRSVGSYSPLHF TGTGCCAGCAGCCCATCCCGGTCGGTCGGGAGTTATTCACCCCTCCACTTT
. TRBJ2-1 TRBD2 15 TRBV19 CASSIQAGGLSEQFF TGTGCCAGTAGTATTCAGGCGGGGGGGCTAAGTGAGCAGTTCTTC
. TRBJ2-3 . 13 TRBV11-3 CASSVTRRGTQYF TGTGCCAGCAGCGTAACACGTCGGGGTACGCAGTATTTT
. TRBJ2-7 . 13 TRBV3-1/TRBV3-2 CASSPTDSYEQYF TGTGCCAGCAGCCCAACGGACAGCTACGAGCAGTACTTC
. TRBJ1-6 TRBD1 13 TRBV27 CASSRGTGPPLHF TGTGCCAGCAGTCGCGGGACAGGGCCACCCCTCCACTTT
. TRBJ1-2 TRBD1 15 TRBV18 CASSPGQGVEYGYTF TGTGCCAGCTCACCAGGACAGGGGGTTGAATATGGCTACACCTTC
. TRBJ1-3 . 15 TRBV5-6 CASSSPGRAGNTIYF TGTGCCAGCAGCTCTCCAGGGAGGGCTGGAAACACCATATATTTT
once TRBJ2-5 . 11 TRBV12-3/TRBV12-4 CASSSQETQYF TGTGCCAGCAGTTCGCAAGAGACCCAGTACTTC
. TRBJ2-3 . 13 TRBV4-1 CASSRQGSDTQYF TGCGCCAGCAGCAGGCAGGGGTCAGATACGCAGTATTTT
. TRBJ2-7 . 13 TRBV7-8 CASSLGGDREQYF TGTGCCAGCAGCTTAGGCGGGGATAGAGAGCAGTACTTC
. TRBJ2-3 TRBD2 16 TRBV9 CASSVGEGLRTDTQYF TGTGCCAGCAGCGTAGGGGAGGGGTTGAGGACAGATACGCAGTATTTT
. TRBJ1-1 . 11 TRBV12-3/TRBV12-4 CASSLGGRAFF TGTGCCAGCAGTTTAGGGGGCCGGGCTTTCTTT
. TRBJ2-7 TRBD2 13 TRBV7-2 CASSSGGPYEQYF TGTGCCAGCAGCTCGGGGGGGCCCTACGAGCAGTACTTC
. TRBJ1-2 . 14 TRBV14 CASSQDRGVYGYTF TGTGCCAGCAGCCAAGATCGAGGAGTATATGGCTACACCTTC
. TRBJ2-7 . 13 TRBV5-6 CASSVRAAGEQYF TGTGCCAGCAGTGTTAGGGCCGCGGGGGAGCAGTACTTC
. TRBJ1-1 TRBD1 14 TRBV30 CAWSADRENTEAFF TGTGCCTGGAGTGCCGACAGGGAGAACACTGAAGCTTTCTTT
. TRBJ2-7 . 13 TRBV30 CAWSIGSSYEQYF TGTGCCTGGAGTATAGGGAGCTCCTACGAGCAGTACTTC
. TRBJ2-1 TRBD1 15 TRBV2 CASRGQESSYNEQFF TGTGCCAGCAGGGGACAGGAAAGCTCCTACAATGAGCAGTTCTTC
. TRBJ1-1 . 15 TRBV19 CASSIEAHPNTEAFF TGTGCCAGTAGTATAGAGGCCCACCCGAACACTGAAGCTTTCTTT
once TRBJ1-1 TRBD1 14 TRBV5-1 CASSLQGSDTEAFF TGCGCCAGCAGCTTACAGGGGTCGGACACTGAAGCTTTCTTT
. TRBJ1-4 TRBD1 16 TRBV10-3 CAISESGTGTNEKLFF TGTGCCATCAGTGAATCCGGGACAGGGACTAATGAAAAACTGTTTTTT
. TRBJ2-3 TRBD1 15 TRBV7-9 CASSQQGAESDTQYF TGTGCCAGCAGCCAGCAGGGGGCCGAATCAGATACGCAGTATTTT
. TRBJ2-4 . 14 TRBV5-4 CASSLAIPINIQYF TGTGCCAGCAGCTTGGCCATCCCCATTAACATTCAGTACTTC
. TRBJ2-3 TRBD2 15 TRBV20-1 CSASLAGGSTDTQYF TGCAGTGCTAGTCTAGCGGGGGGGAGCACAGATACGCAGTATTTT
. TRBJ1-3 . 15 TRBV27 CASRSGESSGNTIYF TGTGCCAGCCGGTCCGGGGAGAGCTCTGGAAACACCATATATTTT
. TRBJ2-1 TRBD1 14 TRBV19 CASTRTGVRNEQFF TGTGCCAGTACCCGGACAGGGGTCCGCAATGAGCAGTTCTTC
. TRBJ1-2 TRBD1 14 TRBV18 CASSSGQVDYGYTF TGTGCCAGCTCATCCGGACAGGTCGACTATGGCTACACCTTC
. TRBJ1-5 TRBD1 17 TRBV7-9 CASSGSGTGALIQPQHF TGTGCCAGCAGCGGGTCCGGGACAGGGGCTCTAATACAGCCCCAGCATTTT
. TRBJ2-7 TRBD1 14 TRBV7-9 CASSFGTGSYEQYF TGTGCCAGCAGCTTCGGGACAGGGTCCTACGAGCAGTACTTC
. TRBJ2-3 TRBD1 16 TRBV5-4 CASSSPTQGKADTQYF TGTGCCAGCAGCTCACCCACACAGGGGAAGGCAGATACGCAGTATTTT
few TRBJ1-1 . 12 TRBV11-3 CASSQTGTEAFF TGTGCCAGCAGCCAGACAGGCACTGAAGCTTTCTTT
. TRBJ1-6 . 16 TRBV5-4 CASSLAGTRSNSPLHF TGTGCCAGCAGCTTGGCGGGGACAAGATCTAATTCACCCCTCCACTTT
. TRBJ2-3 . 16 TRBV3-1/TRBV3-2 CASSQVGGALTDTQYF TGTGCCAGCAGCCAAGTAGGGGGGGCCCTCACAGATACGCAGTATTTT
. TRBJ1-5 . 13 TRBV6-5 CASSRDRSETQHF TGTGCCAGCAGTAGAGACAGGTCCGAGACCCAGCATTTT
. TRBJ2-1 TRBD2 16 TRBV4-1 CASSQVTSGGGNEQFF TGCGCCAGCAGCCAAGTAACTAGCGGGGGCGGAAATGAGCAGTTCTTC
. TRBJ1-4 . 13 TRBV4-1 CASSLTYGEKLFF TGCGCCAGCAGCCTTACGTACGGTGAAAAACTGTTTTTT